The T cell receptor beta chain described here comes from a study of technical replicates of blood from a few donors. TCRdb's table, derived via immunoSEQ multiplex PCR, lists solely in-frame clones and lacks some. The sample consists of tens of thousands of clones, approximately 94% of them appearing once. The V gene's germline CDR1 is SNHLY and CDR2 FYNNEI. V lost 6 bases to trimming and J lost 1 base; unmatched junction nucleotides: 2. This CDR3 contains 13 residues. Input material: PBMCs. This TCR derives from a human donor in good health. Some clones in this sample may be carry-over from other donors' samples. The chain combines TRBV2 with TRBJ2-7; 8 bases fit TRBD2. In DNA, the CDR3 is TGTGCCAGCAGAACTAGCGGATCCTACGAGCAGTACTTC. Its translation: CASRTSGSYEQYF. Full variable domain (remainder filled in from reference TRBV2 and TRBJ2-7): EPEVTQTPSHQVTQMGQEVILRCVPISNHLYFYWYRQILGQKVEFLVSFYNNEISEKSEIFDDQFSVERPDGSNFTLKIRSTKLEDSAMYFCASRTSGSYEQYFGPGTRLTVT.